This TCR beta chain was retrieved from a study of T cells expressing NK-cell markers. Across the study: Repertoires of TCR beta were obtained from T cells sorted as CD3+CD56+NKG2C+, CD3+CD56+NKG2C- and CD3+CD56-NKG2C+.

As to this clonotype: What it binds is unknown.

CDR3 size: 14 residues. The germline V gene has CDR1 SGDLS and CDR2 YYNGEE. TCRdb re-analyzed the 5' RACE reads; it lists each CDR3 protein once, without DNA. This sample's table has approximately 550,000 distinct CDR3 sequences. Overall study results and limits: About 1.0-7.5% of CD8+ T cells in several donors belonged to dominant NKG2C+ clonotypes.

The sequence was obtained from a man aged 18 to 29 in good health. The rearrangement joins TRBV9 to TRBJ1-2; the TCRdb call, TRBD1, lacks DNA for checking. The sequenced material came from blood T cells: a sorted CD56 or NKG2C T cell subset, CD4+ or CD8+ T cells, or bulk PBMC T cells (not recorded which). The CDR3 loop is CASSATVESYGYTF.